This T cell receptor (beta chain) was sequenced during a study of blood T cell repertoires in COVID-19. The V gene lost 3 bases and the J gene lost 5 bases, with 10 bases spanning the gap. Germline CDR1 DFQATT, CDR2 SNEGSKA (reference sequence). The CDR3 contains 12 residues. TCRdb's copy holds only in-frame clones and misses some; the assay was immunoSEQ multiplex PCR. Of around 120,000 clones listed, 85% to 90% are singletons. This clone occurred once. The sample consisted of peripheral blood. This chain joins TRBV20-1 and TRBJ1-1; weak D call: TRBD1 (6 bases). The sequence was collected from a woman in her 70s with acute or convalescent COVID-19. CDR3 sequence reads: CSASRGATEAFF. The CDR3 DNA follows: TGCAGTGCTAGTCGGGGGGCGACTGAAGCTTTCTTT.